The 24 T cell receptor beta chains reported below all come from one sample, sequenced in a study of Ad26.COV2.S vaccination and SARS-CoV-2 variants. Stated treatment: around 19 received Ad26.COV2.S at low or high dose, single or two shots; about 5 received placebo; per-sample allocation not given. The samples were gathered on day 63 after the first injection of vaccine or placebo. Generated by immunoSEQ multiplex PCR, the TCRdb table keeps only in-frame clones and is missing some. The sample holds roughly 380,000 clones; roughly 90% are singletons and the top ten take 3.6%. Sample: peripheral blood, taken in a trial of Ad26.COV2.S vaccine versus placebo. These receptors were obtained from a person aged 18-65 years who received the Ad26.COV2.S COVID-19 vaccine or a placebo.

The rearrangement joins TRBV9 to TRBJ1-6, with TRBD1 matching over 7 bases. V was clipped by 1 base and J by 0 bases; unmatched bases: 13. The CDR3 is 20 amino acids. Germline V CDR1 and CDR2: SGDLS, YYNGEE. The CDR3 sequence is CASSVNPGQHYSSYNSPLHF. The CDR3 DNA reads as TGTGCCAGCAGCGTAAACCCGGGACAGCATTACTCCTCCTATAATTCACCCCTCCACTTT.

The chain uses TRBV6-6 and TRBJ1-4, with TRBD1 identical over 7 bases. V lost 5 bases to trimming and J lost 0 bases; unmatched junction nucleotides: 6. The CDR3 is made up of 16 amino acids. Germline V gene sequence: CDR1 MNHNY, CDR2 SVGAGI (reference sequence). CDR3 amino acids: CASSTTGDATNEKLFF. Here the CDR3 DNA reads TGTGCCAGCAGTACCACAGGGGATGCAACTAATGAAAAACTGTTTTTT.

The table lists this clone with a few counts. The V and J genes are TRBV20-1 and TRBJ2-5; D remains unclear. V lost 7 bases, J lost 0 bases, and 6 bases lay in between. Looked up from germline, CDR1 is DFQATT and CDR2 is SNEGSKA (reference sequence). The CDR3 sequence is 11 residues long. The CDR3 is CSGQHQETQYF. The CDR3 DNA reads TGCAGTGGGCAGCACCAAGAGACCCAGTACTTC.

The chain has TRBV28 and TRBJ1-1; D ambiguous. From germline, CDR1 is MDHEN and CDR2 SYDVKM. V was pared by 1 base and J by 1 base, with 10 bases between. The CDR3 covers 15 residues. The CDR3, as DNA: TGTGCCAGCAGTTTATTTGGGGTCCCGAACACTGAAGCTTTCTTT. It codes for CASSLFGVPNTEAFF.

For the CDR3, the DNA is TGTGCCAGCAGACCCGGGACAGCCTACGAGCAGTACTTC. It translates to CASRPGTAYEQYF. The V gene is TRBV6-5, the J gene TRBJ2-7; 7 bases agree with TRBD1. V lost 6 bases to trimming and J lost 2 bases; unmatched junction nucleotides: 4. Germline V gene sequence: CDR1 MNHEY, CDR2 SVGAGI. This CDR3 is 13 amino acids long.

This chain links TRBV5-5 with TRBJ2-1, with D uncertain. CDR1 and CDR2 from the germline V gene are SGHKS and YYEKEE (reference sequence). CDR3 length: 11 residues. Trimming shortened V by 0 bases and J by 8 bases, and 3 bases separated the two germline ends. CDR3 in amino acids: CASSLGYEQFF. Here the CDR3 DNA reads TGTGCCAGCAGCTTGGGGTATGAGCAGTTCTTC.

The chain has TRBV28 and TRBJ2-1; no clear D gene. The CDR3 has 13 residues. V was trimmed by 2 bases and J by 10 bases, leaving 12 bases between them. Germline CDR1 is MDHEN and CDR2 is SYDVKM. For the CDR3, the DNA is TGTGCCAGCAGTTTAACCCCGGCGGACGAGCAGTTCTTC. This gives the protein CASSLTPADEQFF.

The J gene is TRBJ2-5, the V gene TRBV6-1; tentative D call: TRBD1 (6 bases). CDR3 length: 12 amino acids. The germline V gene has CDR1 MNHNS and CDR2 SASEGT. V was cut by 2 bases and J by 8 bases, with 9 bases left in between. In DNA form, the CDR3 reads TGTGCCAGCAGTGAACTACAGGGTACCCAGTACTTC. This gives the protein CASSELQGTQYF.

This chain uses TRBV6-2 or TRBV6-3 with TRBJ1-6, with D perhaps TRBD1 (6 bases). Germline loops: CDR1 MNHEY, CDR2 SVGEGT. The CDR3 runs to 14 residues. V lost 6 bases to trimming and J lost 5 bases, with 11 bases between them. CDR3 coding DNA: TGTGCCAGCAGCCAAGACAGGAATAATTCACCCCTCCACTTT. Its protein is CASSQDRNNSPLHF.

The J gene is TRBJ2-7, the V gene TRBV5-1, with D unresolved. V lost 0 bases, J lost 4 bases, and 14 bases lay in between. Germline V gives CDR1 SGHRS, CDR2 YFSETQ. The CDR3 is 15 residues long. This chain's CDR3 is CASSLGRPPPYEQYF. As DNA, the CDR3 is TGCGCCAGCAGCTTGGGCAGGCCCCCTCCTTACGAGCAGTACTTC.

This chain links TRBV7-9 with TRBJ1-4; TRBD1 matches 7 bases. After removal of 3 bases from V and 5 bases from J, the junction contained 6 bases not matched to a gene. The CDR3 has 15 amino acids. CDR1 SEHNR and CDR2 FQNEAQ come from the germline V gene (reference sequence). CDR3 nucleotide sequence: TGTGCCAGCAGCTTCGGCGGGACAGCAAATGAAAAACTGTTTTTT. Protein sequence: CASSFGGTANEKLFF.

This clone occurred a few times. The V and J genes are TRBV20-1 and TRBJ2-7; no clear D gene. V lost 3 bases to trimming and J lost 0 bases, with 12 bases between them. Looked up from germline, CDR1 is DFQATT and CDR2 is SNEGSKA (reference sequence). This CDR3 has 14 amino acids. The CDR3 DNA reads as TGCAGTGCTAGTAATCCCCAGCCCTCCTACGAGCAGTACTTC. Protein product: CSASNPQPSYEQYF.

This clone was detected once. This sequence joins TRBV29-1 and TRBJ2-5, with 11 bases matching TRBD2. The V gene's germline CDR1 is SQVTM and CDR2 ANQGSEA. The CDR3 sequence is 20 residues long. The V and J ends lost 6 bases and 4 bases, in that order; junction bases with no gene match: 25. The CDR3 DNA reads as TGCAGCGTGCACAACCCGCGGGGGCGGCTAGCGGGGGGCCCGGGAGAGACCCAGTACTTC. It encodes CSVHNPRGRLAGGPGETQYF.

The chain combines TRBV15 with TRBJ2-7; no clear D. The CDR3 runs 16 residues. Germline V gives CDR1 LNHNV, CDR2 YYDKDF (reference sequence). V dropped 0 bases and J dropped 1 base, with 13 bases sitting between them. This CDR3 reads CATSRDRISNSYEQYF. In DNA form, the CDR3 reads TGTGCCACCAGCAGAGACCGGATTTCAAATTCCTACGAGCAGTACTTC.

The rearrangement links TRBV6-5 to TRBJ2-7; D is unclear. Trimming took 0 bases from V and 4 from J, leaving 13 bases between them. CDR1 is MNHEY and CDR2 is SVGAGI in the germline V gene. This CDR3 has 15 residues. CDR3 amino acids: CASSYSGEQDYEQYF. In nucleotides, the CDR3 is TGTGCCAGCAGTTACTCGGGCGAACAAGATTACGAGCAGTACTTC.

CDR3 loop: CATTGASGGPYNEQFF. The CDR3 region has the DNA TGTGCCACAACCGGGGCTAGCGGGGGACCCTACAATGAGCAGTTCTTC. V and J are TRBV24-1 and TRBJ2-1, with 10 bases lining up with TRBD2. J lost 2 bases, V lost 10 bases, and 10 bases had no gene match. CDR3 length: 16 amino acids. Germline lookup yields CDR1 KGHDR and CDR2 SFDVKD.

The CDR3 region has the DNA TGTGCCAGCAGCTTAAATCCAGGACGGACTACAGATACGCAGTATTTT. This translates into CASSLNPGRTTDTQYF. The V and J genes are TRBV7-3 and TRBJ2-3, with D maybe TRBD2 (5 bases). The CDR3 sequence is 16 residues long. Germline lookup yields CDR1 SGHTA and CDR2 FQGTGA. The V end lost 1 base, the J end lost 3 bases, and 14 bases lay between the germline ends.

The chain combines TRBV28 with TRBJ1-4; D not certain. Germline assignment: CDR1 MDHEN and CDR2 SYDVKM. V dropped 8 bases and J dropped 6 bases, with 16 bases sitting between them. CDR3 length equals 14 residues. The CDR3 DNA is TGTGCCAGCCGATTTCACAAGAGGTATGAAAAACTGTTTTTT. Amino acid sequence: CASRFHKRYEKLFF.

This rearrangement joins TRBV6-1 to TRBJ1-6; possible D gene TRBD1, 6 bases. This CDR3 region has 15 residues. The V gene lost 3 bases and the J gene lost 9 bases, with 15 bases spanning the gap. Germline lookup yields CDR1 MNHNS and CDR2 SASEGT. Here the CDR3 reads CASSEGRTDASPLHF. Written as DNA, the CDR3 is TGTGCCAGCAGTGAGGGGAGGACAGACGCTTCACCCCTCCACTTT.

This clone was recorded only once. This chain joins TRBV19 and TRBJ1-1; 8 nucleotides match TRBD1. This CDR3 has 14 amino acids. V dropped 7 bases and J dropped 4; count of bases not matched to a gene: 8. Germline CDR1 reads LNHDA; CDR2 reads SQIVND (reference sequence). The CDR3 bases are TGTGCCAGTACCACGGACAGGGACCTCACTGAAGCTTTCTTT. Amino acid sequence: CASTTDRDLTEAFF.

The V call is TRBV28, the J call TRBJ1-2, with D perhaps matching TRBD1 (5 bases). Germline loops: CDR1 MDHEN, CDR2 SYDVKM. The CDR3 is 13 amino acids. Trimming took off 2 bases at V and 8 bases at J, with 12 bases between the two ends. CDR3 DNA sequence: TGTGCCAGCAGTTTAGGGGGATTGATGGGCTACACCTTC. Encoded protein: CASSLGGLMGYTF.

The genes are TRBV7-2 and TRBJ1-2, with D maybe TRBD1 (6 bases). Trimming left V 1 base short and J 7 bases short, with 13 bases between. Germline V gives CDR1 SGHTA, CDR2 FQGNSA. The length of the CDR3 is 14 residues. CDR3 sequence: CASSLDAGDPGYTF. The CDR3, as DNA: TGTGCCAGCAGCTTAGACGCAGGGGATCCTGGCTACACCTTC.

The chain has TRBV5-1 and TRBJ2-7; weak D call: TRBD1 (5 bases). V lost 4 bases, J lost 2 bases, and 13 bases lay in between. The CDR3 extends over 14 amino acids. Looked up from germline, CDR1 is SGHRS and CDR2 is YFSETQ. CDR3 nucleotides: TGCGCCAGCAGCCCCGGACACAACACCTACGAGCAGTACTTC. Translated, it gives CASSPGHNTYEQYF.

This rearrangement joins TRBV3-1 (or the pseudogene TRBV3-2) to TRBJ1-2; D is ambiguous. Deletions cut 1 base from V and 8 bases from J, with 11 bases between. The V gene's germline CDR1 is LGHDT and CDR2 YNNKEL (reference sequence). The CDR3 totals 13 residues. The chain's CDR3 is CASSQAVQQGYTF. The CDR3 coding sequence is TGTGCCAGCAGCCAAGCGGTCCAGCAGGGCTACACCTTC.